Shown below are 29 T cell receptor beta chains from a single sample sequenced in a study of blood T cell repertoires in COVID-19. The repertoire was sequenced with immunoSEQ multiplex PCR; TCRdb's copy has only in-frame clones and lacks some. The data show 250,000 to 300,000 clones, about nine tenths seen once. Sequences were obtained from peripheral blood. These TCRs come from a woman in her 30s with COVID-19, enrolled during active disease.

The rearrangement links TRBV28 to TRBJ2-7, with no clear D. Trimming shortened V by 6 bases and J by 2 bases, and 14 bases separated the two germline ends. CDR3 length: 14 amino acids. Germline V gene sequence: CDR1 MDHEN, CDR2 SYDVKM. The CDR3 sequence: CASSSVLRAYEQYF. The CDR3 DNA follows: TGTGCCAGCAGCTCCGTATTAAGAGCCTACGAGCAGTACTTC.

This chain links TRBV10-3 with TRBJ1-3, with 7 nucleotides matching TRBD1. Trimming cost V 6 bases and J 4 bases; bases outside gene matches: 9. CDR1 is ENHRY, CDR2 SYGVKD, per germline. This CDR3 comprises 15 residues. CDR3 DNA sequence: TGTGCCATCAGGGAAGACAGGGACTTCGGAAACACCATATATTTT. This encodes CAIREDRDFGNTIYF.

V is TRBV9 and J is TRBJ2-3; no firm D call. In germline, CDR1 is SGDLS, CDR2 YYNGEE. V lost 4 bases and J lost 4, with 7 bases in between. CDR3 length: 12 residues. This CDR3 reads CASSSWPDTQYF. CDR3 DNA sequence: TGTGCCAGCAGCTCCTGGCCAGATACGCAGTATTTT. Full variable domain (missing parts from reference TRBV9 and TRBJ2-3): DSGVTQTPKHLITATGQRVTLRCSPRSGDLSVYWYQQSLDQGLQFLIQYYNGEERAKGNILERFSAQQFPDLHSELNLSSLELGDSALYFCASSSWPDTQYFGPGTRLTVL.

The V call is TRBV27, the J call TRBJ2-5; tentatively, D is TRBD1 (6 bases). Looked up from germline, CDR1 is MNHEY and CDR2 is SMNVEV (reference sequence). V lost 7 bases and J lost 3, with 12 bases in between. The CDR3 length is 13 residues. CDR3 sequence (DNA): TGTGCCAGCACGGACAGAAGGGAAGAGACCCAGTACTTC. Encoded protein: CASTDRREETQYF.

The chain combines TRBV6-5 with TRBJ2-3; D uncertain. CDR1 and CDR2 (germline): MNHEY, SVGAGI. This CDR3 is built from 15 residues. Trimming pared 0 bases from V and 2 bases from J, leaving 9 bases between. The CDR3 sequence is CASSYSRLITDTQYF. The CDR3 nucleotides read TGTGCCAGCAGTTACTCGAGGCTGATCACAGATACGCAGTATTTT.

The J gene is TRBJ1-2, the V gene TRBV7-2; D may be TRBD1 (5 bases). The CDR3 extends over 13 amino acids. V was trimmed by 2 bases and J by 7 bases, leaving 11 bases between them. Germline V CDR1 and CDR2: SGHTA, FQGNSA. This CDR3 is CASSLRGVPGYTF. The CDR3 DNA reads TGTGCCAGCAGCTTACGGGGGGTCCCTGGCTACACCTTC. The full variable domain, completed using reference TRBV7-2 and TRBJ1-2, is GAGVSQSPSNKVTEKGKDVELRCDPISGHTALYWYRQSLGQGLEFLIYFQGNSAPDKSGLPSDRFSAERTGGSVSTLTIQRTQQEDSAVYLCASSLRGVPGYTFGSGTRLTVV.

A word on this clone: This sample also contains other DNA sequences that code for the same CDR3. This chain joins TRBV7-9 and TRBJ2-5, with 8 bases aligning to TRBD2. With V trimmed by 5 bases and J by 5 bases, 7 bases remained unmatched. Germline loops: CDR1 SEHNR, CDR2 FQNEAQ (reference sequence). CDR3 length: 14 amino acids. The CDR3, as DNA: TGTGCCAGCAGCCGGGCGGGAGGCCAGGAGACCCAGTACTTC. As protein: CASSRAGGQETQYF.

This clone has only one observation. The gene calls are TRBV24-1 and TRBJ1-2; D is ambiguous. From germline, CDR1 is KGHDR and CDR2 SFDVKD. Trimming removed 3 bases at V and 8 bases at J, with 12 bases between. CDR3 size: 13 residues. In DNA, the CDR3 is TGTGCCACCAGTGATCCCGACTTGAAGGGCTACACCTTC. Translation gives CATSDPDLKGYTF.

This chain connects TRBV30 to TRBJ1-1; D unresolved. This CDR3 comprises 12 residues. Between the trimmed V and J ends, which lost 3 bases and 4 bases, there was a span of 9 bases. Germline V gene sequence: CDR1 GTSNPN, CDR2 SVGIG (reference sequence). CDR3 bases: TGTGCCTGGAGCCTGGGGAGCACTGAAGCTTTCTTT. Its translation is CAWSLGSTEAFF.

The genes are TRBV2 and TRBJ2-3; 15 bases align to TRBD2. V shed 5 bases and J 4 bases; nucleotides not matched to a gene: 10. Germline V lookup: CDR1 SNHLY, CDR2 FYNNEI. The CDR3 runs 18 residues. The CDR3 sequence: CASSRGKGLAGGADTQYF. Here the CDR3 DNA reads TGTGCCAGCAGTCGGGGAAAGGGACTAGCGGGAGGCGCAGATACGCAGTATTTT.

V and J are TRBV11-2 and TRBJ1-1; 8 positions match TRBD1. This CDR3 has 15 residues. Germline assignment: CDR1 SGHAT and CDR2 FQNNGV. The ends lost 5 bases at V and 5 bases at J; junction bases unmatched: 10. This chain's CDR3 is CASSILGQGGTEAFF. The CDR3 DNA follows: TGTGCCAGCAGCATATTAGGACAGGGAGGAACTGAAGCTTTCTTT.

The chain recombines TRBV30 with TRBJ1-6; D uncertain. This CDR3 is 14 amino acids long. From germline, CDR1 is GTSNPN and CDR2 SVGIG (reference sequence). V was clipped by 3 bases and J by 7 bases, with 13 bases between them. As DNA, the CDR3 is TGTGCCTGGAGCGGCGGAGGACGAAATTCACCCCTCCACTTT. Translated: CAWSGGGRNSPLHF.

The chain recombines TRBV5-4 with TRBJ2-1, with D possibly being TRBD1 (5 bases). Germline CDR1 and CDR2: SGHNT and YYREEE (reference sequence). CDR3 length: 15 amino acids. V was trimmed by 4 bases and J by 8 bases, leaving 19 bases between them. The CDR3 sequence: CASSVGLFSGYEQFF. The CDR3 DNA reads TGTGCCAGCAGCGTTGGGTTATTCTCAGGGTATGAGCAGTTCTTC. Filled out from reference TRBV5-4 and TRBJ2-1, the complete variable domain reads ETGVTQSPTHLIKTRGQQVTLRCSSQSGHNTVSWYQQALGQGPQFIFQYYREEENGRGNFPPRFSGLQFPNYSSELNVNALELDDSALYLCASSVGLFSGYEQFFGPGTRLTVL.

The chain has TRBV29-1 and TRBJ1-1; 9 bases match TRBD1. With 7 bases clipped from V and 6 bases from J, the junction kept 9 bases outside the gene matches. CDR3 length: 13 amino acids. Germline CDR1 reads SQVTM; CDR2 reads ANQGSEA. CDR3 in DNA: TGCAGCGGACGTGGGACAGGGATGGCTGAAGCTTTCTTT. It encodes CSGRGTGMAEAFF.

This clone occurred a few times. The V call is TRBV5-6, the J call TRBJ2-1; TRBD2 agrees at 7 bases. After removal of 2 bases from V and 4 bases from J, the junction contained 6 bases not matched to a gene. This CDR3 spans 15 amino acids. The germline V gene has CDR1 SGHDT and CDR2 YYEEEE. This chain's CDR3 is CASSFTSAPYNEQFF. CDR3 nucleotides: TGTGCCAGCAGCTTCACTAGCGCACCTTACAATGAGCAGTTCTTC.

This chain joins TRBV2 and TRBJ1-6; D remains ambiguous. This CDR3 is 13 amino acids long. Looked up from germline, CDR1 is SNHLY and CDR2 is FYNNEI. The V and J ends lost 3 bases and 10 bases respectively, with 10 bases between them. The CDR3 nucleotides are TGTGCCAGCAGTGATCAGGAGGGATCACCCCTCCACTTT. As protein: CASSDQEGSPLHF.

CDR3 region: CASRTRDRVNEQYF. CDR3 bases: TGCGCCAGCAGGACCCGGGACAGGGTTAACGAGCAGTACTTC. This chain connects TRBV5-1 to TRBJ2-7; TRBD1 matches at 9 bases. V lost 5 bases to trimming and J lost 5 bases; unmatched junction nucleotides: 8. The germline V gene has CDR1 SGHRS and CDR2 YFSETQ. This CDR3 spans 14 amino acids. Based on the CDR3 plus reference TRBV5-1 and TRBJ2-7, the full variable domain is KAGVTQTPRYLIKTRGQQVTLSCSPISGHRSVSWYQQTPGQGLQFLFEYFSETQRNKGNFPGRFSGRQFSNSRSEMNVSTLELGDSALYLCASRTRDRVNEQYFGPGTRLTVT.

Details on this clone: A read error may produce the germline difference seen at one junction end. The rearrangement uses TRBV28 and TRBJ1-6, with 7 bases matching TRBD1. The CDR3 extends over 15 amino acids. CDR1 and CDR2 from the germline V gene are MDHEN and SYDVKM. The DNA of the CDR3 is TGTGCCAGCAGTCCTCCGGGACAGTATACTTCACCCCTCCACTTT. It translates to CASSPPGQYTSPLHF.

This rearrangement joins TRBV15 to TRBJ2-1; no clear D. The CDR3 loop spans 15 amino acids. Trimming stripped 0 bases from V and 6 bases from J, with 12 bases between. Germline assignment: CDR1 LNHNV and CDR2 YYDKDF (reference sequence). The CDR3 DNA follows: TGTGCCACCAGCAGAGATGTGAGTAGTCGCAATGAGCAGTTCTTC. Its translation: CATSRDVSSRNEQFF.

The chain is built from TRBV13 and TRBJ2-7; weak D call: TRBD1 (6 bases). The CDR3 runs to 15 residues. Trimming pared 4 bases from V and 4 bases from J, leaving 17 bases between. The germline V gene encodes CDR1 PRHDT and CDR2 FYEKMQ (reference sequence). CDR3 loop: CASSSRRQGQYEQYF. Written as DNA, the CDR3 is TGTGCCAGCAGCTCACGGAGGCAGGGGCAGTACGAGCAGTACTTC. The variable domain in full, completed from reference TRBV13 and TRBJ2-7, reads AAGVIQSPRHLIKEKRETATLKCYPIPRHDTVYWYQQGPGQDPQFLISFYEKMQSDKGSIPDRFSAQQFSDYHSELNMSSLELGDSALYFCASSSRRQGQYEQYFGPGTRLTVT.

This chain joins TRBV6-5 and TRBJ2-7; 7 bases map to TRBD1. Germline CDR1 reads MNHEY; CDR2 reads SVGAGI. Trimming cost V 7 bases and J 4 bases; bases outside gene matches: 4. This CDR3 contains 12 residues. CDR3 sequence: CASTPRGYEQYF. In DNA form, the CDR3 reads TGTGCCAGCACCCCCAGGGGGTACGAGCAGTACTTC.

The chain couples TRBV4-3 to TRBJ1-2; D may be TRBD1 (5 bases). CDR1 is LGHNA and CDR2 is YSLEER in the germline V gene. With 0 bases removed from V and 8 bases from J, the gap between germline ends came to 13 bases. This CDR3 spans 14 amino acids. CDR3 sequence reads: CASSQDLRVWGYTF. The DNA for the CDR3 is TGCGCCAGCAGCCAAGACCTCAGGGTCTGGGGCTACACCTTC.

The rearrangement joins TRBV7-6 to TRBJ2-1; D may be TRBD2 (6 bases). The CDR3 consists of 16 residues. Germline V gives CDR1 SGHVS, CDR2 FNYEAQ. V was trimmed by 2 bases and J by 0 bases, leaving 11 bases between them. CDR3 protein: CASSLMGGISYNEQFF. The DNA of the CDR3 is TGTGCCAGCAGCTTAATGGGCGGGATCTCCTACAATGAGCAGTTCTTC.

The chain uses TRBV6-5 and TRBJ2-7, with 7 bases fitting TRBD1. The CDR3 covers 14 residues. The V and J ends lost 0 bases and 4 bases, in that order; junction bases with no gene match: 3. Germline V gene data show CDR1 as MNHEY and CDR2 as SVGAGI. The CDR3 DNA reads TGTGCCAGCAGTTACTCGTTGACAGGGTACGAGCAGTACTTC. The encoded protein is CASSYSLTGYEQYF.

The chain couples TRBV5-4 to TRBJ2-2, with TRBD1 matching 7 bases. Germline CDR1 reads SGHNT; CDR2 reads YYREEE (reference sequence). The CDR3 is 14 amino acids. The V and J ends lost 4 bases and 7 bases, in that order; junction bases with no gene match: 7. CDR3: CASSRTGAGGELFF. The CDR3 DNA reads TGTGCCAGCAGCCGAACAGGGGCGGGCGGGGAGCTGTTTTTT.

The CDR3 sequence is CASSAWTSGKDEQYF. In DNA, the CDR3 is TGTGCCAGCAGCGCCTGGACTAGCGGGAAGGACGAGCAGTACTTC. The chain recombines TRBV9 with TRBJ2-7; 12 nucleotides agree with TRBD2. The CDR3 runs 15 residues. Germline-derived CDR1 and CDR2 are SGDLS and YYNGEE. V lost 3 bases, J lost 5 bases, and 6 bases stayed unmatched.

This clone appeared a single time. V is TRBV11-2 and J is TRBJ2-7, with D possibly matching TRBD1 (6 bases). This CDR3 comprises 14 residues. V was trimmed by 4 bases and J by 7 bases, leaving 17 bases between them. CDR1 is SGHAT, CDR2 FQNNGV, per germline. Here the CDR3 reads CASSSPRGLGEQYF. The CDR3 DNA reads TGTGCCAGCAGCTCTCCGAGGGGGTTGGGAGAGCAGTACTTC. Using reference TRBV11-2 and TRBJ2-7 for the parts outside the CDR3, the full variable domain is EAGVAQSPRYKIIEKRQSVAFWCNPISGHATLYWYQQILGQGPKLLIQFQNNGVVDDSQLPKDRFSAERLKGVDSTLKIQPAKLEDSAVYLCASSSPRGLGEQYFGPGTRLTVT.

The genes are TRBV28 and TRBJ2-1; 16 bases map to TRBD2. CDR1 MDHEN and CDR2 SYDVKM come from the germline V gene. V was pared by 1 base and J by 4 bases, with 7 bases of the junction left unmatched. The length of the CDR3 is 19 residues. The chain's CDR3 is CASSLSGTSGRAGYNEQFF. The CDR3 nucleotides are TGTGCCAGCAGTTTATCCGGGACTAGCGGGAGGGCCGGGTACAATGAGCAGTTCTTC.

The rearrangement uses TRBV28 and TRBJ1-1, with a possible D match to TRBD1 (5 bases). Trimming took off 2 bases at V and 1 base at J, with 8 bases between the two ends. The germline V gene has CDR1 MDHEN and CDR2 SYDVKM. The CDR3 consists of 14 residues. This CDR3 is CASSLDQGNTEAFF. The CDR3 coding sequence is TGTGCCAGCAGTTTAGATCAGGGGAACACTGAAGCTTTCTTT.